Below are 28 T cell receptor beta chains sequenced from a single sample in a study of cytomegalovirus exposure and HLA in healthy donors. The PCR ran on 60 Vbeta and 13 Jbeta primers. Profiling relied on immunoSEQ multiplex PCR, and the TCRdb table lists in-frame clones only, not all of them. The sample lists under 200,000 clones; about an eighth were seen once. Sequencing was performed on PBMCs. Receptors originate from a man aged 50 to 60 in good health and CMV-seropositive.

This clone has more than one count but fewer than ten. The CDR3 DNA sequence: TGTGCCAGCAGGGGCCGAGGGGGAGAAAACACCATATATTTT. It encodes CASRGRGGENTIYF. The chain links TRBV28 to TRBJ1-3, with D possibly being TRBD1 (6 bases). The V gene's germline CDR1 is MDHEN and CDR2 SYDVKM. The CDR3 totals 14 residues. V lost 6 bases and J lost 6, with 15 bases in between.

This clone was seen only a few times. The chain uses TRBV30 and TRBJ1-1; 7 bases match TRBD1. V dropped 0 bases and J dropped 8; count of bases not matched to a gene: 9. Germline V gene lookup returns CDR1 GTSNPN and CDR2 SVGIG (reference sequence). CDR3 length: 14 residues. The chain's CDR3 is CAWSVRQGSGEAFF. CDR3 bases: TGTGCCTGGAGTGTACGACAGGGAAGTGGCGAAGCTTTCTTT.

This clone has more than one count but fewer than ten. The chain is built from TRBV28 and TRBJ1-5, with D perhaps matching TRBD1 (5 bases). V was cut by 1 base and J by 2 bases, with 12 bases left in between. The CDR3 is 16 residues long. Looked up from germline, CDR1 is MDHEN and CDR2 is SYDVKM. CDR3 sequence reads: CASSLFRELGNQPQHF. The CDR3 nucleotides are TGTGCCAGCAGTTTATTCAGGGAATTGGGCAATCAGCCCCAGCATTTT.

This clone was counted only a few times. The V call is TRBV18, the J call TRBJ2-1; 14 bases are shared with TRBD2. In germline, CDR1 is KGHSH, CDR2 LQKENI. The CDR3 length is 15 residues. Unmatched junction bases numbered 5, after V lost 4 bases and J lost 9 bases. In nucleotides, the CDR3 is TGTGCCAGCTCACGGACTAGCGGGGGGATCAGTGAGCAGTTCTTC. Protein sequence: CASSRTSGGISEQFF.

The chain recombines TRBV6-1 with TRBJ2-3; TRBD2 matches at 12 bases. CDR1 is MNHNS and CDR2 is SASEGT in the germline V gene. The CDR3 has 15 residues. J lost 4 bases, V lost 4 bases, and 3 bases had no gene match. The CDR3 DNA sequence: TGTGCCAGCAGTGCTAGCGGGGGGGCCTCAGATACGCAGTATTTT. Its translation is CASSASGGASDTQYF.

This clone showed up just a few times. The chain is built from TRBV7-2 and TRBJ1-2, with D hard to call. The CDR3 is 14 residues long. CDR1 is SGHTA and CDR2 is FQGNSA in the germline V gene. Between the trimmed V and J ends, which lost 7 bases and 4 bases, there was a span of 16 bases. The CDR3 loop reads CASTSRAEGYGYTF. CDR3 nucleotide sequence: TGTGCCAGCACCTCAAGAGCCGAGGGCTATGGCTACACCTTC.

This clone has only a few counts. In DNA, the CDR3 is TGTGCCAGCCGCATACAGGGGGCGGATGGCTACACCTTC. This codes for CASRIQGADGYTF. The rearrangement uses TRBV6-1 and TRBJ1-2; TRBD1 matches 9 bases. V shed 8 bases and J 6 bases; nucleotides not matched to a gene: 7. CDR1 MNHNS and CDR2 SASEGT come from the germline V gene. This CDR3 comprises 13 residues.

This clone was seen a few times. The chain uses TRBV19 and TRBJ2-1; unclear D gene. The CDR3 has 14 residues. Trimming left V 1 base short and J 9 bases short, with 13 bases between. Per the germline V gene, CDR1 is LNHDA and CDR2 is SQIVND (reference sequence). CDR3 coding DNA: TGTGCCAGTAGTATAGGAGGTAGCCGAGGTGAGCAGTTCTTC. It specifies CASSIGGSRGEQFF.

V gene TRBV2 combines with J gene TRBJ1-2; 7 bases agree with TRBD1. The CDR3 length is 13 residues. J lost 2 bases, V lost 5 bases, and 2 bases had no gene match. Germline values: CDR1 SNHLY, CDR2 FYNNEI. CDR3 bases: TGTGCCAGCAGTAAGGACAGGAACTATGGCTACACCTTC. It codes for CASSKDRNYGYTF.

This clone has more than one count but fewer than ten. This chain links TRBV5-1 with TRBJ2-7; 9 positions match TRBD1. CDR1 and CDR2 (germline): SGHRS, YFSETQ. V shed 2 bases and J 3 bases; nucleotides not matched to a gene: 6. The CDR3 is made up of 15 amino acids. Here the CDR3 DNA reads TGCGCCAGCAGCTTTGCCGGGACAGGGAGCTACGAGCAGTACTTC. Amino acids: CASSFAGTGSYEQYF.

The rearrangement uses TRBV6-5 and TRBJ1-1; 7 nucleotides line up with TRBD1. After removal of 2 bases from V and 1 base from J, the junction contained 4 bases not matched to a gene. Germline CDR1 reads MNHEY; CDR2 reads SVGAGI. CDR3 size: 15 residues. In nucleotides, the CDR3 is TGTGCCAGCAGTTACCGTCAGGGGGGGAACACTGAAGCTTTCTTT. The encoded protein is CASSYRQGGNTEAFF.

This clone occurred many times. The chain carries TRBV11-3 and TRBJ2-4; D is undetermined. The germline gives CDR1 SGHNT, CDR2 YENEEA. This CDR3 contains 15 residues. Trimming removed 1 base from V and 8 bases from J, with 15 bases in between. In DNA, the CDR3 is TGTGCCAGCAGCTTAGCCTCTCTCACCTACGACATTCAGTACTTC. Translation: CASSLASLTYDIQYF.

The chain joins TRBV18 to TRBJ1-5, with D unresolved. This CDR3 comprises 14 residues. With 4 bases removed from V and 0 bases from J, the gap between germline ends came to 7 bases. Germline CDR1 and CDR2: KGHSH and LQKENI. Here the CDR3 DNA reads TGTGCCAGCTCACTATCAGGTAGCAATCAGCCCCAGCATTTT. Its protein product is CASSLSGSNQPQHF.

The chain is built from TRBV2 and TRBJ1-5, with 11 bases fitting TRBD1. V was pared by 5 bases and J by 6 bases, with 6 bases of the junction left unmatched. In germline, CDR1 is SNHLY, CDR2 FYNNEI. The CDR3 spans 15 residues. The CDR3 spells CASSPDRGPSQPQHF. DNA for the CDR3: TGTGCCAGCAGTCCGGACAGGGGGCCTAGTCAGCCCCAGCATTTT.

This clone has only a few counts. The chain combines TRBV4-2 with TRBJ1-2; D call uncertain. V was trimmed by 0 bases and J by 7 bases, leaving 9 bases between them. The CDR3 has 13 residues. Germline lookup yields CDR1 LGHNA and CDR2 YNFKEQ. The CDR3 DNA is TGTGCCAGCAGCCAAGAATCCGGGTTTGGCTACACCTTC. The encoded protein is CASSQESGFGYTF.

The J gene is TRBJ2-3, the V gene TRBV5-1; 11 nucleotides agree with TRBD2. Germline values: CDR1 SGHRS, CDR2 YFSETQ. The CDR3 consists of 14 residues. Trimming cost V 4 bases and J 5 bases; bases outside gene matches: 3. CDR3 in DNA: TGCGCCAGCAGCAAGGGACTAGCGGTAGATACGCAGTATTTT. Encoded protein: CASSKGLAVDTQYF.

This rearrangement joins TRBV19 to TRBJ1-2; TRBD1 might be the D (6 bases). Germline CDR1 and CDR2: LNHDA and SQIVND (reference sequence). This CDR3 is 15 amino acids long. Trimming stripped 7 bases from V and 0 bases from J, with 15 bases between. The CDR3 sequence: CASNRQERANYGYTF. DNA for the CDR3: TGTGCCAGTAATCGACAGGAAAGAGCTAACTATGGCTACACCTTC. The complete variable domain, with remaining parts taken from reference TRBV19 and TRBJ1-2, reads DGGITQSPKYLFRKEGQNVTLSCEQNLNHDAMYWYRQDPGQGLRLIYYSQIVNDFQKGDIAEGYSVSREKKESFPLTVTSAQKNPTAFYLCASNRQERANYGYTFGSGTRLTVV.

The chain employs TRBV5-4 and TRBJ2-7; D remains unclear. The CDR3 is made up of 15 amino acids. Germline CDR1 SGHNT, CDR2 YYREEE (reference sequence). The V end was cut by 0 bases, the J end by 6 bases, with 16 bases between. CDR3 bases: TGTGCCAGCAGCTTGGATTTAGCTTCAGTCGTCGAGCAGTACTTC. It translates to CASSLDLASVVEQYF.

This chain connects TRBV7-2 to TRBJ2-1; TRBD2 matches at 7 bases. The CDR3 has 15 amino acids. The V segment lost 5 bases and the J segment 0 bases; nucleotides outside the gene matches: 4. Germline CDR1 and CDR2: SGHTA and FQGNSA. CDR3 DNA sequence: TGTGCCAGCAGCCTCCAGCGGGGCTCCTACAATGAGCAGTTCTTC. This translates into CASSLQRGSYNEQFF. Combining the CDR3 with reference TRBV7-2 and TRBJ2-1 gives the whole variable domain GAGVSQSPSNKVTEKGKDVELRCDPISGHTALYWYRQSLGQGLEFLIYFQGNSAPDKSGLPSDRFSAERTGGSVSTLTIQRTQQEDSAVYLCASSLQRGSYNEQFFGPGTRLTVL.

The rearrangement links TRBV2 to TRBJ2-7; TRBD2 is a possible D gene (5 bases). This CDR3 comprises 14 residues. The germline V and J ends were trimmed by 6 bases and 2 bases, with 14 bases remaining between them. Germline CDR1 reads SNHLY; CDR2 reads FYNNEI. In DNA form, the CDR3 reads TGTGCCAGCAGCTCCGGGGAGCCTCCCTACGAGCAGTACGTC. Encoded protein: CASSSGEPPYEQYV.

The chain recombines TRBV2 with TRBJ1-3; tentative D call: TRBD1 (6 bases). The CDR3 has 16 amino acids. The V and J ends lost 6 bases and 0 bases respectively, with 15 bases between them. Germline lookup yields CDR1 SNHLY and CDR2 FYNNEI. CDR3 residues: CASSLNRDLSGNTIYF. The CDR3 DNA sequence: TGTGCCAGCAGCCTAAACAGGGATCTCTCTGGAAACACCATATATTTT.

This chain joins TRBV7-6 and TRBJ2-2; TRBD2 aligns across 7 bases. Germline lookup yields CDR1 SGHVS and CDR2 FNYEAQ. This CDR3 has 16 amino acids. Trimming removed 0 bases from V and 1 base from J; junction bases left unmatched: 2. CDR3 DNA: TGTGCCAGCAGCTTAGCGGGCGGGGGGAACACCGGGGAGCTGTTTTTT. It specifies CASSLAGGGNTGELFF.

V gene TRBV28 combines with J gene TRBJ1-1; unclear D gene. The CDR3 is 14 amino acids. Germline V gene lookup returns CDR1 MDHEN and CDR2 SYDVKM. Trimming removed 1 base from V and 1 base from J, with 7 bases in between. The chain's CDR3 is CASSLLGANTEAFF. As DNA, the CDR3 is TGTGCCAGCAGTTTATTGGGAGCGAACACTGAAGCTTTCTTT.

The chain recombines TRBV7-2 with TRBJ2-2, with 14 bases lining up with TRBD2. CDR3 length: 17 residues. Germline V gene data show CDR1 as SGHTA and CDR2 as FQGNSA. V shed 1 base and J 7 bases; nucleotides not matched to a gene: 5. The CDR3 bases are TGTGCCAGCAGCTTAGGACTAGCGGGGGGGCCGAGCGGGGAGCTGTTTTTT. Translation: CASSLGLAGGPSGELFF.

This clone was observed a handful of times. This chain joins TRBV11-2 and TRBJ1-2, with 8 bases lining up with TRBD1. The CDR3 spans 13 residues. Germline lookup yields CDR1 SGHAT and CDR2 FQNNGV. Trimming removed 2 bases from V and 7 bases from J; junction bases left unmatched: 3. CDR3 bases: TGTGCCAGCAGCTTATCGGGACAGGTTGGCTACACCTTC. It is translated as CASSLSGQVGYTF.

V is TRBV30 and J is TRBJ1-2; 7 positions agree with TRBD1. The CDR3 sequence is 13 residues long. J gave up 2 bases and V 3 bases, and 3 bases lay outside the gene matches. Germline V gives CDR1 GTSNPN, CDR2 SVGIG (reference sequence). The chain's CDR3 is CAWSPTGNYGYTF. In DNA form, the CDR3 reads TGTGCCTGGAGCCCGACAGGGAACTATGGCTACACCTTC.

Points on this clone: The junction shows a germline mismatch at one end, possibly a read error. This rearrangement joins TRBV5-1 to TRBJ2-3; TRBD1 matches at 7 bases. The germline V gene has CDR1 SGHRS and CDR2 YFSETQ. The CDR3 has 12 residues. CDR3 DNA: TGCGCCAGCAGCTTGGACAGGGGTCGTACAGATTTT. Translating it yields CASSLDRGRTDF.

This chain connects TRBV27 to TRBJ2-3; possibly TRBD2 for D (5 bases). Germline assignment: CDR1 MNHEY and CDR2 SMNVEV (reference sequence). The CDR3 consists of 12 residues. V lost 6 bases, J lost 1 base, and 5 bases lay in between. The CDR3 region has the DNA TGTGCCAGCAGGAGGGGCACAGATACGCAGTATTTT. Protein product: CASRRGTDTQYF.